The 5 T cell receptor beta chains given below trace back to one sample, sequenced in a study of control samples from healthy donors and cancer patients. The assay was immunoSEQ multiplex PCR, and TCRdb's table has in-frame clones only and misses some. The sample has 100,000 to 150,000 clones, roughly nine tenths seen once. The specimen sequenced was blood. These receptor sequences come from a man in his late teens or twenties in good health.

CDR3 in amino acids: CATSDTGTGSRADTQYF. The CDR3 DNA reads as TGTGCCACCAGTGACACTGGGACAGGGAGTCGAGCAGATACGCAGTATTTT. The chain uses TRBV24-1 and TRBJ2-3; the match to TRBD1 covers 9 bases. Germline trimming cut 4 bases from V and 4 bases from J; bases unmatched to any gene: 11. CDR3 length: 17 residues. Germline V gene lookup returns CDR1 KGHDR and CDR2 SFDVKD.

This clone was detected a few times. This chain connects TRBV4-2 to TRBJ1-6, with TRBD1 as a possible D gene (6 bases). Germline values: CDR1 LGHNA, CDR2 YNFKEQ. Trimming pared 1 base from V and 5 bases from J, leaving 9 bases between. The CDR3 spans 15 residues. The CDR3 protein is CASSQARGDNSPLHF. The CDR3 DNA follows: TGTGCCAGCAGCCAAGCCAGGGGAGATAATTCACCCCTCCACTTT.

The J gene is TRBJ1-5, the V gene TRBV9, with 8 bases matching TRBD1. CDR3 length equals 14 residues. Trimming removed 3 bases from V and 9 bases from J; junction bases left unmatched: 8. CDR1 is SGDLS and CDR2 is YYNGEE in the germline V gene. The CDR3 is CASSEQGVKWPQHF. CDR3 nucleotides: TGTGCCAGCAGCGAACAGGGGGTCAAATGGCCCCAGCATTTT.

The J gene is TRBJ2-4, the V gene TRBV6-5; D remains unclear. Trimming cost V 6 bases and J 1 base, with 7 bases left between them. Per the germline V gene, CDR1 is MNHEY and CDR2 is SVGAGI. The CDR3 contains 13 residues. CDR3 sequence: CASSPDAKNIQYF. CDR3 DNA sequence: TGTGCCAGCAGCCCAGACGCCAAAAACATTCAGTACTTC.

The chain joins TRBV5-4 to TRBJ2-7; D call uncertain. Germline V gene lookup returns CDR1 SGHNT and CDR2 YYREEE (reference sequence). V was shortened by 5 bases and J by 0 bases, with 12 bases between the two germline ends. CDR3 length equals 14 residues. The CDR3 DNA reads as TGTGCCAGCAGGGCGGAGTCAAGCTCCTACGAGCAGTACTTC. Translating gives CASRAESSSYEQYF.